This passage covers 19 T cell receptor beta chains from one sample sequenced in a study of vaccination effects on CD4 cells after COVID-19. Generated by immunoSEQ multiplex PCR, the TCRdb table keeps only in-frame clones and is missing some. The sample consists of around 79,000 clones, 78% of them appearing once. Viral peptide pools were used in the ViraFEST assay to expand antigen-specific CD4+ T cells, and sequencing came afterward. Subsequent to approximately 11 days of culture, CD4+ T cells were isolated. The study found no prior SARS-CoV-2 infection in the vaccine recipients, who tested negative for nucleocapsid antibodies. Their cognate antigens are unknown. Source: CD4+ T cells from PBMCs cultured with SARS-CoV-2 spike peptides, taken before COVID-19 vaccination. These receptors all stem from a human donor who received a COVID-19 vaccine.

The chain recombines TRBV7-8 with TRBJ1-4; weak D call: TRBD1 (5 bases). In germline, CDR1 is SGHVS, CDR2 FQNEAQ. This CDR3 region has 20 residues. Between the trimmed V and J ends, which lost 7 bases and 3 bases, there was a span of 30 bases. The CDR3 sequence is CASNPIGGSTQRISNEKLFF. DNA of the CDR3: TGTGCCAGCAATCCCATCGGGGGGTCGACTCAACGTATCTCTAATGAAAAACTGTTTTTT.

The table lists this clone with a few counts. The chain employs TRBV4-1 and TRBJ1-6; D is uncertain. The CDR3 covers 14 residues. CDR1 MGHRA and CDR2 YSYEKL come from the germline V gene. The V gene lost 4 bases and the J gene lost 4 bases, with 8 bases spanning the gap. CDR3 in DNA: TGCGCCAGCAGCCCCCAAGATTATAATTCACCCCTCCACTTT. Its protein product is CASSPQDYNSPLHF.

The chain uses TRBV6-5 and TRBJ2-5; D is unresolved. Germline CDR1 reads MNHEY; CDR2 reads SVGAGI. The CDR3 is 12 amino acids. The V end was cut by 5 bases, the J end by 2 bases, with 6 bases between. The DNA for the CDR3 is TGTGCCAGCAGTCCCCAACAAGAGACCCAGTACTTC. Translated, it gives CASSPQQETQYF.

This sequence joins TRBV28 and TRBJ1-2; D may be TRBD1 (6 bases). This CDR3 is 14 amino acids long. With 2 bases removed from V and 7 bases from J, the gap between germline ends came to 14 bases. CDR1 is MDHEN and CDR2 is SYDVKM in the germline V gene. The CDR3 reads CASSLPDRKGGYTF. CDR3 sequence (DNA): TGTGCCAGCAGTTTACCCGACAGGAAAGGTGGCTACACCTTC.

The chain links TRBV30 to TRBJ1-5, with D perhaps TRBD1 (6 bases). Trimming left V 5 bases short and J 6 bases short, with 20 bases between. The CDR3 runs to 15 residues. The germline CDR1 and CDR2 sequences are GTSNPN and SVGIG (reference sequence). DNA of the CDR3: TGTGCCTGGGACCCCAATGGGGGCGTGGGTCAGCCCCAGCATTTT. Translating it yields CAWDPNGGVGQPQHF.

The rearrangement joins TRBV7-6 to TRBJ2-3; D gene uncertain. V was cut by 6 bases and J by 8 bases, with 18 bases left in between. CDR3 length equals 14 residues. Per the germline V gene, CDR1 is SGHVS and CDR2 is FNYEAQ. CDR3 loop: CASRDTPVLPTQYF. The CDR3 nucleotides read TGTGCCAGCAGAGACACTCCAGTTTTACCTACGCAGTATTTT.

The genes are TRBV15 and TRBJ2-1; TRBD1 matches at 8 bases. The CDR3 runs to 17 residues. Trimming removed 2 bases from V and 0 bases from J; junction bases left unmatched: 6. CDR1 LNHNV and CDR2 YYDKDF come from the germline V gene (reference sequence). Here the CDR3 reads CATSRLTGGNSYNEQFF. CDR3 DNA sequence: TGTGCCACCAGCAGATTAACAGGGGGAAACTCCTACAATGAGCAGTTCTTC.

This clone turned up a few times. V and J are TRBV29-1 and TRBJ1-2; no definite D call. The CDR3 consists of 11 residues. Trimming took 4 bases from V and 13 from J, leaving 16 bases between them. In germline, CDR1 is SQVTM, CDR2 ANQGSEA. CDR3 in DNA: TGCAGCGTTGTCTTTTTGGGAGATTCCACCTTC. It yields the protein CSVVFLGDSTF.

The chain has TRBV9 and TRBJ2-3, with 7 bases fitting TRBD2. Germline V lookup: CDR1 SGDLS, CDR2 YYNGEE. The CDR3 is 17 amino acids. Trimming cost V 3 bases and J 0 bases; bases outside gene matches: 10. CDR3: CASSATLLGGSTDTQYF. CDR3 DNA: TGTGCCAGCAGCGCCACCCTCCTGGGGGGGAGCACAGATACGCAGTATTTT.

The V gene is TRBV5-1, the J gene TRBJ2-1; TRBD1 is a possible D gene (5 bases). The CDR3 is made up of 14 amino acids. Trimming removed 0 bases from V and 4 bases from J, with 8 bases in between. CDR1 SGHRS and CDR2 YFSETQ come from the germline V gene. CDR3 residues: CASSLEGSYNEQFF. CDR3 bases: TGCGCCAGCAGCTTGGAGGGGTCTTACAATGAGCAGTTCTTC.

This chain uses TRBV18 with TRBJ2-5; tentative D call: TRBD1 (5 bases). With 6 bases removed from V and 1 base from J, the gap between germline ends came to 9 bases. Germline lookup yields CDR1 KGHSH and CDR2 LQKENI. The CDR3 spans 13 residues. The CDR3 here is CASSYQGQETQYF. DNA of the CDR3: TGTGCCAGCTCGTACCAGGGCCAAGAGACCCAGTACTTC.

The chain joins TRBV18 to TRBJ2-2; D remains ambiguous. The CDR3 runs to 16 residues. The V gene lost 1 base and the J gene lost 4 bases, with 13 bases spanning the gap. Germline-derived CDR1 and CDR2 are KGHSH and LQKENI. The CDR3 nucleotides are TGTGCCAGCTCACCACAAGCAACAGATTCCACCGGGGAGCTGTTTTTT. This gives the protein CASSPQATDSTGELFF.

The rearrangement links TRBV6-6 to TRBJ1-5, with TRBD1 identical over 7 bases. Germline V gene sequence: CDR1 MNHNY, CDR2 SVGAGI (reference sequence). The CDR3 sequence is 15 residues long. The V and J ends lost 4 bases and 2 bases, in that order; junction bases with no gene match: 5. DNA of the CDR3: TGTGCCAGCAGTTCGGACAGGCAAGGCAATCAGCCCCAGCATTTT. Its protein is CASSSDRQGNQPQHF.

The V gene is TRBV7-2, the J gene TRBJ1-1; D not certain. Trimming removed 3 bases at V and 1 base at J, with 12 bases between. CDR1 and CDR2 (germline): SGHTA, FQGNSA. This CDR3 has 15 residues. This CDR3 reads CASSFGVSRNTEAFF. CDR3 in DNA: TGTGCCAGCAGCTTCGGGGTGTCCCGGAACACTGAAGCTTTCTTT.

This chain connects TRBV3-1 (or the pseudogene TRBV3-2) to TRBJ2-3; no reliable D call. Trimming left V 2 bases short and J 5 bases short, with 5 bases between. Per germline, CDR1 LGHDT and CDR2 YNNKEL (reference sequence). The CDR3 covers 12 residues. CDR3 nucleotides: TGTGCCAGCAGCCAAACAGAAGATACGCAGTATTTT. It specifies CASSQTEDTQYF.

The V call is TRBV18, the J call TRBJ2-5, with TRBD1 matching 9 bases. CDR3 size: 15 residues. Looked up from germline, CDR1 is KGHSH and CDR2 is LQKENI. V lost 3 bases to trimming and J lost 7 bases; unmatched junction nucleotides: 9. The CDR3 DNA reads as TGTGCCAGCTCACCTGTTGGACAGGGGACCGGGACCCAGTACTTC. Encoded protein: CASSPVGQGTGTQYF.

The chain joins TRBV10-3 to TRBJ2-3; possible D gene TRBD1, 7 bases. CDR1 and CDR2 (germline): ENHRY, SYGVKD. Trimming took off 6 bases at V and 4 bases at J, with 11 bases between the two ends. The CDR3 contains 13 residues. In DNA form, the CDR3 reads TGTGCCATCAGGGAGGGGGCTTCAGATACGCAGTATTTT. It codes for CAIREGASDTQYF.

This clone has only one observation. V usage is TRBV27 and J usage is TRBJ2-5, with 9 bases identical to TRBD2. With 2 bases clipped from V and 5 bases from J, the junction kept 3 bases outside the gene matches. The CDR3 has 14 amino acids. Germline loops: CDR1 MNHEY, CDR2 SMNVEV (reference sequence). In nucleotides, the CDR3 is TGTGCCAGCAGTTTAAAAGCGGGGGGTGAGACCCAGTACTTC. This gives the protein CASSLKAGGETQYF.

The J gene is TRBJ2-7, the V gene TRBV7-2, with 7 bases matching TRBD1. With V trimmed by 4 bases and J by 2 bases, 5 bases remained unmatched. Germline-derived CDR1 and CDR2 are SGHTA and FQGNSA. The CDR3 contains 14 residues. This CDR3 is CASSSRQGPYEQYV. The CDR3 region has the DNA TGTGCCAGCAGCTCCAGACAGGGCCCCTACGAGCAGTACGTC.